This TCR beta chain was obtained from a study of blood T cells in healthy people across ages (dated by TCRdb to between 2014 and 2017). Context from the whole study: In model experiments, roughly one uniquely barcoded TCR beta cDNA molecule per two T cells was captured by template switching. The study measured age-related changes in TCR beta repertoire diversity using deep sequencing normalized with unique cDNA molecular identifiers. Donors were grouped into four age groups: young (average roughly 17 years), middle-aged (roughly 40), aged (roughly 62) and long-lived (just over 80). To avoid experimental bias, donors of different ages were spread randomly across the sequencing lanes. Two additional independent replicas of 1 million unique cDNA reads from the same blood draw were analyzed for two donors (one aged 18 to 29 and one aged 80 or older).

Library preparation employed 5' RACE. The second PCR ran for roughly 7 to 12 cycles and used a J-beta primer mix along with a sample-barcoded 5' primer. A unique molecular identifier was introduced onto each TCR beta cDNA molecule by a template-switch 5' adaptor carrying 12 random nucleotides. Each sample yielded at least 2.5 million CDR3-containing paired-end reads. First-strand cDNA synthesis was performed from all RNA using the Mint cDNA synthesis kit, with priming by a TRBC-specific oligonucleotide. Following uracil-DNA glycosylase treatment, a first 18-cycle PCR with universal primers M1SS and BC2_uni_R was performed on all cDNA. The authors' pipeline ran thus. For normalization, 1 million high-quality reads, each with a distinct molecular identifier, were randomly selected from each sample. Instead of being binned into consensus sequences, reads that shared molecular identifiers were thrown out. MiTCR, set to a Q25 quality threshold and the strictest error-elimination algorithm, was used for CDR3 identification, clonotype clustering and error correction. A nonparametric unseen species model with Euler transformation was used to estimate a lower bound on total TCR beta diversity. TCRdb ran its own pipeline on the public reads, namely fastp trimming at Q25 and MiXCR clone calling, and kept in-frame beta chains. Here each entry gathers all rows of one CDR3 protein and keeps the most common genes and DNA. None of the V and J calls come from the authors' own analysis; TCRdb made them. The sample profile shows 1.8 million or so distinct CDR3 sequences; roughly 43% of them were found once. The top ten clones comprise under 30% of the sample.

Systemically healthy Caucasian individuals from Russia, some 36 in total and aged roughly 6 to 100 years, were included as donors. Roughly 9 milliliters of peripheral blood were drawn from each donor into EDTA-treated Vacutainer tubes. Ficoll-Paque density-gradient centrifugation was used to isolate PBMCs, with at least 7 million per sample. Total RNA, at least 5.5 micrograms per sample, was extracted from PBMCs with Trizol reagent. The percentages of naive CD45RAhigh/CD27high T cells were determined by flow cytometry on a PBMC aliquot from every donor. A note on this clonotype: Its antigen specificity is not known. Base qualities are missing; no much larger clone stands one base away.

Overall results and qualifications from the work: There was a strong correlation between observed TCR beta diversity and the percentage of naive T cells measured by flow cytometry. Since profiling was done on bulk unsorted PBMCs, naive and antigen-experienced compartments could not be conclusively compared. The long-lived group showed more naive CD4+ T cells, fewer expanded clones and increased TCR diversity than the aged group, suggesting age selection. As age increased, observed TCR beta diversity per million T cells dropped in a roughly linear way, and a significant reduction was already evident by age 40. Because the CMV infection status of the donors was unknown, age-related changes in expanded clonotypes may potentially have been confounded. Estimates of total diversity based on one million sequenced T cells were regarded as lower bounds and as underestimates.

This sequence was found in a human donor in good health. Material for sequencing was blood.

This receptor carries the CDR3 CASSLQRGSYNEQFF. The bases are TGTGCCAGCAGTCTCCAGCGCGGCTCCTACAATGAGCAGTTCTTC. The receptor chain draws on TRBV12-3 or TRBV12-4 and TRBJ2-1, with the D gene call left open. Trimming takes 5 bases from V and 0 bases from J, and the germline ends sit 11 bases apart. From the cysteine up to the phenylalanine, the CDR3 has a length of 15 residues. Solely the CDR3 DNA is kept, with 45 bases framed from the first base.